This record concerns one T cell receptor (beta chain) sequence. This specimen comes from a study of blood T cell repertoires in COVID-19. About the study: Samples of COVID-19 (acute and convalescent) were obtained from the United States, Italy and Spain. T cells, B-cell-depleted T cells, or PBMCs supplied cDNA or gDNA.

V dropped 4 bases and J dropped 0 bases, with 9 bases sitting between them. CDR3 length equals 15 residues. The germline V gene has CDR1 MDHEN and CDR2 SYDVKM. Sequencing was performed with immunoSEQ multiplex PCR; in TCRdb, only in-frame clones are kept and a portion is missing. Of some 350,000 clones in the sample, over 75% were seen once. Cohort allocation depended upon clinical history that participants reported. Donors in Cohort 3 who had recovered were those with two negative PCRs, healthcare professional clearance, or resolution of their symptoms. The V and J genes are TRBV28 and TRBJ1-4; possibly TRBD1 for D (5 bases). Specimen: PBMCs or T cells enriched from blood (not recorded which). This TCR derives from a man aged 30 to 39 who had recovered from COVID-19. The CDR3 coding sequence is TGTGCCAGCAGTTCGTCGGGGGCAACTAATGAAAAACTGTTTTTT. Residues: CASSSSGATNEKLFF. The full variable domain, in which reference TRBV28 and TRBJ1-4 provide the parts outside the CDR3, is DVKVTQSSRYLVKRTGEKVFLECVQDMDHENMFWYRQDPGLGLRLIYFSYDVKMKEKGDIPEGYSVSREKKERFSLILESASTNQTSMYLCASSSSGATNEKLFFGSGTQLSVL.